This T cell receptor (delta chain) originates from a study of γδ T cells in repeated Plasmodium falciparum infection. Study as a whole: The natural-infection arm compared Malian children under seasonal malaria with matched Australian children. Study conclusions and caveats: Compared with Australian children, Malian Vdelta2-negative repertoires seemed more clonal, less diverse, less shared.

Bulk repertoires came from Vgamma9/Vdelta2+ or Vdelta2-negative gammadelta T cells flow-sorted from PBMC. TCRdb re-called the multiplex PCR reads via CATT. The sample lists some 100,000 delta-chain clones, around 1.4% occurring once. As concerns this clone: The target antigen is unknown. This is likely an artifact of a read error, given a far larger clone one base away. At the DNA level, this CDR3 is encoded by other sequences in the same sample as well.

The CDR3 is 23 residues long. V lost 3 bases and J lost 0, with 35 bases in between. Germline CDR1 TSWWSYY, CDR2 QGS. The receptor comes from a pool of human donors (malaria-infected and uninfected, not separated). This rearrangement joins TRDV1 to TRDJ1, with D possibly being TRDD3 (8 bases). In the absence of a J gene in TCRdb, the DNA was matched to germline to assign it here. The sequenced material came from gamma-delta T cells from blood. The CDR3 reads CALGELQDFLLTYWGVYTDKLIF. CDR3 coding DNA: TGTGCTCTTGGGGAGCTTCAGGATTTCCTACTAACGTACTGGGGGGTGTACACCGATAAACTCATCTTT.